Each of the 30 T cell receptor beta chains below was sequenced from the same sample in a study of shared clonotypes between healthy human individuals. Sequenced by immunoSEQ multiplex PCR; TCRdb stores in-frame clones only, minus some. Of roughly 120,000 clones listed, around two thirds were seen once; the top ten hold roughly 24%. Specimen: memory CD8+ T cells sorted from blood. Subset denoted: CD45RO+ cells pooled with CCR7-negative TemRA cells. The receptors shown here come from a woman aged 25 to 39 in good health.

The gene calls are TRBV21-1 and TRBJ2-7; the table assigns TRBD1, which was not confirmed against the DNA. TRBV21-1 is a listed pseudogene. The CDR3 runs 16 residues. The CDR3 DNA reads TGTGCCAGCAGCACAAAAACAGGGACAGGTCCCTACGAGCAGTACTTC. Amino acid sequence: CASSTKTGTGPYEQYF.

This clone appeared many times. The rearrangement joins TRBV10-1 to TRBJ1-1; possibly TRBD1 for D (5 bases). Trimming cost V 4 bases and J 5 bases, with 14 bases left between them. Per the germline V gene, CDR1 is WNHNN and CDR2 is SYGVQD (reference sequence). The CDR3 totals 14 residues. The CDR3 region is CASSVRGPGTEAFF. Here the CDR3 DNA reads TGCGCCAGCAGTGTTCGGGGCCCGGGGACTGAAGCTTTCTTT.

Notes on this clone: Given a far larger clone just one base away, this is likely a sequencing read error. This sequence joins TRBV5-4 and TRBJ2-3; TRBD2 matches 8 bases. This CDR3 contains 17 residues. Germline CDR1 is SGHNT and CDR2 is YYREEE (reference sequence). V lost 4 bases to trimming and J lost 4 bases; unmatched junction nucleotides: 14. CDR3 nucleotide sequence: TGTGCCAGCAGCCAAGATCGGAGGAGCGGGAGCCCAGATACGCAGTATTTT. Its protein is CASSQDRRSGSPDTQYF.

J is TRBJ2-1 and V is TRBV9; D is possibly TRBD2 (6 bases). Trimming pared 4 bases from V and 3 bases from J, leaving 14 bases between. Germline CDR1 and CDR2: SGDLS and YYNGEE. The CDR3 extends over 15 amino acids. The CDR3 region is CASSSRGANYNEQFF. CDR3 nucleotide sequence: TGTGCCAGCAGCTCCCGCGGGGCTAACTACAATGAGCAGTTCTTC.

The chain couples TRBV11-2 to TRBJ2-1; 8 bases are a match to TRBD1. Looked up from germline, CDR1 is SGHAT and CDR2 is FQNNGV. Trimming took 5 bases from V and 4 from J; bases not matched to a gene: 7. The CDR3 covers 15 residues. In DNA form, the CDR3 reads TGTGCCAGCAGCCCAACAGGGACAGGTTACAATGAGCAGTTCTTC. Its protein product is CASSPTGTGYNEQFF. The whole variable domain, filled in from reference TRBV11-2 and TRBJ2-1, reads EAGVAQSPRYKIIEKRQSVAFWCNPISGHATLYWYQQILGQGPKLLIQFQNNGVVDDSQLPKDRFSAERLKGVDSTLKIQPAKLEDSAVYLCASSPTGTGYNEQFFGPGTRLTVL.

This rearrangement joins TRBV10-3 to TRBJ2-3, with a weak D call TRBD2 (5 bases). The ends were cut back, 6 bases at V and 2 bases at J, with 12 bases in the middle. Germline V gene data show CDR1 as ENHRY and CDR2 as SYGVKD. The CDR3 has 14 amino acids. The CDR3 DNA is TGTGCCATCAGCGGTCTAGCCCACACAGATACGCAGTATTTT. Protein product: CAISGLAHTDTQYF.

Concerning this clone: Additional DNA sequences in this sample encode the identical CDR3. The chain is built from TRBV6-5 and TRBJ2-7; no clear D gene. The CDR3 is 13 residues long. V was shortened by 2 bases and J by 2 bases, with 7 bases between the two germline ends. The V gene's germline CDR1 is MNHEY and CDR2 SVGAGI. DNA for the CDR3: TGTGCCAGCAGTTACAGGGAAACCTACGAGCAGTACTTC. Translation gives CASSYRETYEQYF.

This chain joins TRBV27 and TRBJ1-1; D ambiguous. The ends were cut back, 2 bases at V and 11 bases at J, with 18 bases in the middle. Germline-derived CDR1 and CDR2 are MNHEY and SMNVEV (reference sequence). The CDR3 totals 14 residues. This chain's CDR3 is CASSLDRAHLEAFF. Here the CDR3 DNA reads TGTGCCAGCAGTTTAGATAGGGCGCATCTTGAGGCTTTCTTT.

The gene calls are TRBV2 and TRBJ2-6; 9 bases match TRBD2. The CDR3 sequence is 18 residues long. After removal of 6 bases from V and 0 bases from J, the junction contained 9 bases not matched to a gene. Germline CDR1 SNHLY, CDR2 FYNNEI. The CDR3 DNA reads TGTGCCAGCAGACCTGTCGCGGGAGGGGGCTCTGGGGCCAACGTCCTGACTTTC. Its translation: CASRPVAGGGSGANVLTF.

This clone was counted a few times. The J gene is TRBJ2-6, the V gene TRBV9; D gene ambiguous. Germline lookup yields CDR1 SGDLS and CDR2 YYNGEE. The CDR3 totals 12 residues. The V end lost 6 bases, the J end lost 0 bases, and 1 base lay between the germline ends. The CDR3 DNA reads as TGTGCCAGCACCTCTGGGGCCAACGTCCTGACTTTC. This gives the protein CASTSGANVLTF. Full variable domain (remainder filled in from reference TRBV9 and TRBJ2-6): DSGVTQTPKHLITATGQRVTLRCSPRSGDLSVYWYQQSLDQGLQFLIQYYNGEERAKGNILERFSAQQFPDLHSELNLSSLELGDSALYFCASTSGANVLTFGAGSRLTVL.

The rearrangement uses TRBV6-1 and TRBJ1-1; TRBD1 aligns across 9 bases. This CDR3 has 13 amino acids. Germline V lookup: CDR1 MNHNS, CDR2 SASEGT. Losses at the gene ends were 7 bases for V and 4 bases for J; bases not matched to a gene: 4. The CDR3 region has the DNA TGTGCCAGCAAAATGGACAGGGGCACTGAAGCTTTCTTT. Protein sequence: CASKMDRGTEAFF.

The rearrangement uses TRBV27 and TRBJ2-5; 7 positions agree with TRBD1. V dropped 1 base and J dropped 11; count of bases not matched to a gene: 13. The CDR3 contains 15 residues. Germline CDR1 MNHEY, CDR2 SMNVEV (reference sequence). This CDR3 reads CASSLWATGVGEQYF. The DNA for the CDR3 is TGTGCCAGCAGTTTATGGGCTACAGGGGTTGGGGAGCAGTACTTC.

The chain couples TRBV6-6 to TRBJ2-1; possibly TRBD1 for D (5 bases). CDR3 length: 15 amino acids. The germline gives CDR1 MNHNY, CDR2 SVGAGI (reference sequence). Trimming took off 0 bases at V and 8 bases at J, with 14 bases between the two ends. The CDR3 bases are TGTGCCAGCAGTTACTCTCGCGCAGGGTCCGATGAGCAGTTCTTC. Translation: CASSYSRAGSDEQFF.

This chain uses TRBV5-6 with TRBJ2-7, with TRBD2 matching over 8 bases. Germline lookup yields CDR1 SGHDT and CDR2 YYEEEE. The V and J ends lost 4 bases and 7 bases, in that order; junction bases with no gene match: 13. The CDR3 spans 15 residues. CDR3 sequence reads: CASSHTDIAGFEQYF. CDR3 nucleotide sequence: TGTGCCAGCAGCCACACGGATATAGCGGGGTTTGAGCAGTACTTC.

V gene TRBV7-2 combines with J gene TRBJ1-2; no clear D. Trimming stripped 3 bases from V and 0 bases from J, with 5 bases between. The germline gives CDR1 SGHTA, CDR2 FQGNSA. CDR3 size: 13 residues. This chain's CDR3 is CASSFDSNYGYTF. CDR3 sequence (DNA): TGTGCCAGCAGCTTCGACTCTAACTATGGCTACACCTTC.

This chain links TRBV6-6 with TRBJ1-4; TRBD1 matches 7 bases. J lost 7 bases, V lost 6 bases, and 14 bases had no gene match. Germline CDR1 is MNHNY and CDR2 is SVGAGI (reference sequence). The CDR3 is 16 amino acids. In DNA, the CDR3 is TGTGCCAGCAGCCGACGACAGGGAGGGTGGGGTGAAAAACTGTTTTTT. Translation gives CASSRRQGGWGEKLFF.

This clone has only one observation. The genes are TRBV5-1 and TRBJ2-4; no definite D call. Germline CDR1 and CDR2: SGHRS and YFSETQ. The CDR3 loop spans 15 amino acids. Trimming removed 3 bases from V and 5 bases from J, with 15 bases in between. The CDR3 DNA reads TGCGCCAGCAGCTCAGGTCCAGGACCACAAAACATTCAGTACTTC. Protein product: CASSSGPGPQNIQYF.

The V call is TRBV6-5, the J call TRBJ2-1; 7 positions match TRBD1. This CDR3 has 13 residues. Per germline, CDR1 MNHEY and CDR2 SVGAGI. The V gene end was trimmed by 8 bases and the J gene end by 5 bases; junction bases not matched to a gene: 6. The CDR3 region has the DNA TGTGCCAGCTCCGGGACAGAAAACAATGAGCAGTTCTTC. Residues: CASSGTENNEQFF.

V usage is TRBV18 and J usage is TRBJ2-7; 8 bases are a match to TRBD1. The CDR3 extends over 16 amino acids. The V and J ends lost 0 bases and 0 bases, in that order; junction bases with no gene match: 4. Germline loops: CDR1 KGHSH, CDR2 LQKENI. This chain's CDR3 is CASSPPKGQVSYEQYF. In nucleotides, the CDR3 is TGTGCCAGCTCACCACCGAAGGGACAGGTCTCCTACGAGCAGTACTTC.

The gene calls are TRBV15 and TRBJ1-1, with D perhaps matching TRBD1 (6 bases). The germline gives CDR1 LNHNV, CDR2 YYDKDF (reference sequence). The germline V and J ends were trimmed by 5 bases and 5 bases, with 9 bases remaining between them. The CDR3 has 12 amino acids. The CDR3 loop is CATSVTGTEAFF. In DNA form, the CDR3 reads TGTGCCACCAGCGTTACAGGGACTGAAGCTTTCTTT.

The chain couples TRBV30 to TRBJ1-5; D is unclear. The CDR3 is made up of 13 amino acids. Germline loops: CDR1 GTSNPN, CDR2 SVGIG (reference sequence). With 1 base removed from V and 9 bases from J, the gap between germline ends came to 13 bases. CDR3 protein: CAWSAAPTTPQHF. CDR3 in DNA: TGTGCCTGGAGTGCGGCCCCGACGACGCCCCAGCATTTT.

The genes are TRBV7-8 and TRBJ2-7; the match to TRBD1 covers 12 bases. Trimming took 5 bases from V and 2 from J; bases not matched to a gene: 1. Germline CDR1 is SGHVS and CDR2 is FQNEAQ. This CDR3 is built from 14 residues. DNA of the CDR3: TGTGCCAGCAGCGGGGACAGGGGGCCCTACGAGCAGTACTTC. Protein sequence: CASSGDRGPYEQYF.

This clone was recorded at least ten times. The J gene is TRBJ1-3, the V gene TRBV5-6; D remains ambiguous. The CDR3 covers 15 residues. Trimming cost V 4 bases and J 0 bases, with 11 bases left between them. Looked up from germline, CDR1 is SGHDT and CDR2 is YYEEEE. CDR3 DNA: TGTGCCAGCAGCCCCAGCGGGATCTCTGGAAACACCATATATTTT. Translated, it gives CASSPSGISGNTIYF.

The chain couples TRBV4-1 to TRBJ2-7; 12 nucleotides line up with TRBD2. This CDR3 is 16 amino acids long. Trimming at V came to 2 bases and at J to 7 bases, leaving 9 bases not matched to a gene. Germline CDR1 and CDR2: MGHRA and YSYEKL. CDR3 region: CASSQPLAGGPGEQYF. CDR3 nucleotide sequence: TGCGCCAGCAGCCAACCGCTAGCGGGAGGGCCGGGAGAGCAGTACTTC.

This clone was counted between two and nine times. V usage is TRBV25-1 and J usage is TRBJ2-1, with 8 bases identical to TRBD2. Germline lookup yields CDR1 MGHDK and CDR2 SYGVNS. This CDR3 is built from 15 residues. The V gene end was trimmed by 2 bases and the J gene end by 6 bases; junction bases not matched to a gene: 6. CDR3 amino acids: CASSESGSLGNEQFF. CDR3 DNA: TGTGCCAGCAGTGAAAGCGGGAGTTTGGGCAATGAGCAGTTCTTC.

The rearrangement uses TRBV29-1 and TRBJ1-4, with no clear D. Trimming removed 2 bases from V and 10 bases from J, with 5 bases in between. The germline CDR1 and CDR2 sequences are SQVTM and ANQGSEA. The CDR3 covers 10 residues. CDR3 DNA sequence: TGCAGCGTTGAATGGGGAAAACTGTTTTTT. As protein: CSVEWGKLFF.

The chain has TRBV18 and TRBJ1-4; D gene ambiguous. The CDR3 is 15 amino acids. Germline CDR1 is KGHSH and CDR2 is LQKENI. Deletions cut 6 bases from V and 5 bases from J, with 16 bases between. This CDR3 is CASSQVGGLNEKLFF. The CDR3 DNA reads as TGTGCCAGCTCCCAAGTAGGAGGCCTAAATGAAAAACTGTTTTTT.

The V call is TRBV25-1, the J call TRBJ2-3; no firm D call. Germline CDR1 MGHDK, CDR2 SYGVNS. The CDR3 runs to 12 residues. V was shortened by 3 bases and J by 5 bases, with 6 bases between the two germline ends. DNA of the CDR3: TGTGCCAGCAGTGAGGAGAGAGATACGCAGTATTTT. Protein: CASSEERDTQYF.

Notes on this clone: The DNA is omitted, as the CDR3 cannot be located on it reliably, and the CDR3 follows TCRdb's listing. The rearrangement joins TRBV5-1 to TRBJ2-7. The CDR3 length equals 15 residues, ends included. Per the germline V gene, CDR1 is SGHRS and CDR2 is YFSETQ. CDR3 in amino acids: CASSFGPGRPDEQYF.

The CDR3 spells CASSYRANYGYTF. CDR3 nucleotides: TGTGCCAGCAGTTACCGTGCTAACTATGGCTACACCTTC. The rearrangement joins TRBV25-1 to TRBJ1-2; D is unclear. Germline V gene data show CDR1 as MGHDK and CDR2 as SYGVNS. The V end was cut by 5 bases, the J end by 0 bases, with 7 bases between. The CDR3 loop spans 13 amino acids.